This T cell receptor (beta chain) came from a study of human T cells and chemical hapten exposure. For the study at large: Patients got weekly scalp diphenylcyclopropenone doses over the roughly 22-week study.

This clonotype came up a few times. Time point described: patch test 2, 6 weeks after DPC sensitization. The treatment is: therapeutic diphenylcyclopropenone sensitization with weekly scalp DPC. Participating donors were patients with alopecia, aged 18 to 70 years, considered appropriate candidates for DPC. Original data processing: Sample TCR totals centred on a median of about 100,000, ranging about 20,000 to 690,600. TCRdb fed the RACE reads into MiXCR, producing one record per CDR3 protein. The V and J calls reflect TCRdb's pipeline rather than the authors' work. The sample lists under 90,000 distinct CDR3 sequences; around 8.8% were seen once. Germline values: CDR1 LGHDT, CDR2 YNNKEL (reference sequence). This CDR3 comprises 13 residues. V was shortened by 4 bases and J by 9 bases, with 10 bases between the two germline ends.

The sample here was whole blood, taken in connection with sensitization to the hapten diphenylcyclopropenone (DPC). The TCR originated in a woman between 45 and 65 years old with alopecia areata. Some clones in this sample may be carry-over from other donors' samples. The chain couples TRBV3-1 to TRBJ1-6; possible D gene TRBD1, 5 bases. The CDR3 loop is CASSPSGTSPLHF. The CDR3 nucleotides read TGTGCCAGCAGCCCGTCAGGGACTTCACCCCTCCACTTT.